This is a list of T cell receptor beta chains from one sample in a study of blood T cells in healthy people across ages. One entry per CDR3 protein, called by TCRdb with MiXCR from the 5' RACE reads. The sample lists about 800,000 distinct CDR3 sequences, 46% occurring once. The sequenced sample was blood. The receptors originated from a man older than 75 in good health. The CDR3 runs from the conserved cysteine through the conserved F or W. Fields, in order: D gene, J gene, clone size, V gene, CDR3 DNA, CDR3 protein. A D gene is named only where the DNA matches it firmly. Expanded clones get a size class; other rows say once, few or many, or leave the size out.

TRBD1,TRBJ1-4,few,TRBV5-1,TGCGCCAGCAGCGTTCAGGGGGTGGAGGAAAAACTGTTTTTT,CASSVQGVEEKLFF
-,TRBJ2-4,-,TRBV12-3/TRBV12-4,TGTGCCAGCAGTTTAGGGCCGGGAGCTGCCAAAAACATTCAGTACTTC,CASSLGPGAAKNIQYF
TRBD2,TRBJ2-3,once,TRBV4-3,TGCGCCAGCAGCCACAGCGGGAGGACAGATACGCAGTATTTT,CASSHSGRTDTQYF
TRBD2,TRBJ2-5,few,TRBV5-1,TGCGCCAGCAGCATGCCTAGCGGGGAAGAGACCCAGTACTTC,CASSMPSGEETQYF
TRBD2,TRBJ2-3,many,TRBV14,TGTGCCAGCAGCCCCCGAATTCGGGCGACTAGCGGCACAGATACGCAGTATTTT,CASSPRIRATSGTDTQYF
TRBD1,TRBJ2-4,-,TRBV28,TGTGCCAGTAGTTCCAGACAGGGGGCCGGTAAAAACATTCAGTACTTC,CASSSRQGAGKNIQYF
TRBD2,TRBJ2-4,-,TRBV4-2,TGTGCCAGCAGCCAAGATCTGACTAGCGGGATAAACATTCAGTACTTC,CASSQDLTSGINIQYF
TRBD2,TRBJ2-3,few,TRBV9,TGTGCCAGCAGCGTTTCGCCTAGCGGGAGTACAGATACGCAGTATTTT,CASSVSPSGSTDTQYF
TRBD2,TRBJ2-3,few,TRBV7-8,TGTGCCAGCAGCCCTTGGACTAGCGGGACAAAGACAGATACGCAGTATTTT,CASSPWTSGTKTDTQYF
TRBD1,TRBJ2-3,-,TRBV20-1,TGCAGTGCTAGTGGTCGAGACAGGGCAGATACGCAGTATTTT,CSASGRDRADTQYF
-,TRBJ2-3,-,TRBV28,TGTGCCAGCAGGACCCTAGACGGGGCCAGCACAGATACGCAGTATTTT,CASRTLDGASTDTQYF
-,TRBJ2-3,few,TRBV5-1,TGCGCCAGCAGCTCACAGCTGGCAGATACGCAGTATTTT,CASSSQLADTQYF
TRBD2,TRBJ2-7,-,TRBV20-1,TGCAGTGCTGAAGCACGGCTATCTAGCGGCGAGCAGTACTTC,CSAEARLSSGEQYF
TRBD2,TRBJ2-1,-,TRBV3-1,TGTGCCAGCAGCCATCTAGCGGGAGGCAGAGAGCAGTTCTTC,CASSHLAGGREQFF
-,TRBJ2-3,-,TRBV24-1,TGTGCCACCAGTGATCTCACAGGAGGTGCGGATACGCAGTATTTT,CATSDLTGGADTQYF
TRBD1,TRBJ2-1,-,TRBV5-1,TGCGCCAGCAGCTTGGAGGGACAGGGGATCAATGAGCAGTTCTTC,CASSLEGQGINEQFF
-,TRBJ1-5,-,TRBV20-1,TGTAGTGCTAGTTGGCCGGGTGAAGGCAATCAGCCCCAGCATTTT,CSASWPGEGNQPQHF
-,TRBJ2-5,-,TRBV10-3,TGTGCCATCAGTTCAGGGATGGAGACCCAGTACTTC,CAISSGMETQYF
TRBD1,TRBJ2-4,many,TRBV4-3,TGCGCCAGCAGCCAAGATTGGGCCTACAGGGGACCCAAAAACATTCAGTACTTC,CASSQDWAYRGPKNIQYF
TRBD2,TRBJ2-3,-,TRBV7-9,TGTGCCAGCAGCGGAGGGACTAGCGGGAAGCCAGATACGCAGTATTTT,CASSGGTSGKPDTQYF
TRBD2,TRBJ2-7,few,TRBV10-3,TGTGCCATCAGTGAGTCGGGGTCTAGCGGTTCCTTCTCCTACGAGCAGTACTTC,CAISESGSSGSFSYEQYF
TRBD1,TRBJ1-2,once,TRBV12-3/TRBV12-4,TGTGCCAGCAGTTTAGCCCATCGACAGGGTAACTATGGCTACACCTTC,CASSLAHRQGNYGYTF
-,TRBJ2-3,-,TRBV2,TGTGCCAGCAGTGAAGTGGCAGGCCCCACAGATACGCAGTATTTT,CASSEVAGPTDTQYF
TRBD1,TRBJ1-2,-,TRBV4-2,TGTGCCAGCAGCCAAGAAGGGACAGGGGGATTGGGCTACACCTTC,CASSQEGTGGLGYTF
TRBD2,TRBJ2-1,-,TRBV9,TGTGCCAGCAGCGTAGCTTCACTAGCGGGAGGGCTCAATGAGCAGTTCTTC,CASSVASLAGGLNEQFF
-,TRBJ2-7,few,TRBV12-3/TRBV12-4,TGTGCCAGCAGCCGCGCCGGGCACAAAGGGCAGTACTTC,CASSRAGHKGQYF
TRBD1,TRBJ2-1,-,TRBV20-1,TGCAGTGCTAGAGTAGGACAGGGGGCCCATGAGCAGTTCTTC,CSARVGQGAHEQFF
TRBD2,TRBJ2-1,few,TRBV20-1,TGCAGTGCTACTCAGACTAGCGGCTACAATGAGCAGTTCTTC,CSATQTSGYNEQFF
TRBD2,TRBJ2-7,few,TRBV29-1,TGCAGCGTTCAGCGGGAAGGCTCCTACGAGCAGTACTTC,CSVQREGSYEQYF
TRBD1,TRBJ1-3,-,TRBV28,TGTGCCAGCAGTTTACTTTGGACAGGGACTGGAAACACCATATATTTT,CASSLLWTGTGNTIYF
TRBD1,TRBJ2-5,-,TRBV7-2,TGTGCCAGCAGCTTAGACGGGACAGCCGAAGAGACCCAGTACTTC,CASSLDGTAEETQYF
TRBD2,TRBJ2-7,-,TRBV5-1,TGCGCCAGCAGCTTGCCGGGAGGGCCTCAGAACGAGCAGTACTTC,CASSLPGGPQNEQYF
TRBD2,TRBJ2-7,-,TRBV20-1,TGCAGTGCCCACCTTAGCGGGGTCCCCTACGAGCAGTACTTC,CSAHLSGVPYEQYF
-,TRBJ1-1,few,TRBV11-3,TGTGCCAGCAGCCCCCATCACAGTTCGAACACTGAAGCTTTCTTT,CASSPHHSSNTEAFF
-,TRBJ2-4,few,TRBV7-2,TGTGCCAGCAGCTTAGAAACACTTAGCGGACTAGCCAAAAACATTCAGTACTTC,CASSLETLSGLAKNIQYF
-,TRBJ1-4,-,TRBV29-1,TGCAGCGTTTATTCCGCGGAAAAACTGTTTTTT,CSVYSAEKLFF
TRBD2,TRBJ2-1,few,TRBV7-2,TGTGCCAGCAGCTCCCGCCTAGCGGGGGTTGGGGATGAGCAGTTCTTC,CASSSRLAGVGDEQFF
TRBD2,TRBJ2-1,many,TRBV4-3,TGCGCCAGCAGCCGGTTCGGGACTAGCGACAATGAGCAGTTCTTC,CASSRFGTSDNEQFF
-,TRBJ2-7,-,TRBV7-2,TGTGCCAGCAGCTCTGTCGACTACGAGCAGTACTTC,CASSSVDYEQYF
TRBD2,TRBJ2-1,-,TRBV5-1,TGCGCCGGCAGCTTGGAGCTAGCGGGCCTCTCCTACAATGAGCAGTTCTTC,CAGSLELAGLSYNEQFF
-,TRBJ1-1,-,TRBV12-3/TRBV12-4,TGTGCCAGCAGTTTAGCGCCGGACAGCGGCGAAGCTTTCTTT,CASSLAPDSGEAFF
TRBD2,TRBJ2-3,few,TRBV7-2,TGTGCCAGCAGCACTAGCGGGAGTAGAACAGATACGCAGTATTTT,CASSTSGSRTDTQYF
TRBD2,TRBJ2-1,few,TRBV27,TGTGCCAGGGGACTAGCGGGATCTTACAATGAGCAGTTCTTC,CARGLAGSYNEQFF
-,TRBJ2-7,-,TRBV9,TGTGCCAGCAGCGTAGAGTCAGGCCATTATGCCGAGCAGTACTTC,CASSVESGHYAEQYF
-,TRBJ2-1,-,TRBV19,TGTGCCAGTAGTACCCCGAGTAGTCTAAATCCCCGAGAGCAGTTCTTC,CASSTPSSLNPREQFF
-,TRBJ2-5,-,TRBV5-1,TGCGCCAGCAGCTTGATCAGGGCGGACCAAGAGACCCAGTACTTC,CASSLIRADQETQYF
-,TRBJ1-2,-,TRBV20-1,TGCAGACATCAGTCGGCAGATTATTCGTATGGCTACACCTTC,CRHQSADYSYGYTF
-,TRBJ2-6,-,TRBV4-1,TGCGCCAGCAGCCAAGATATGTTCGGGGACTCTGGGGCCAACGTCCTGACTTTC,CASSQDMFGDSGANVLTF